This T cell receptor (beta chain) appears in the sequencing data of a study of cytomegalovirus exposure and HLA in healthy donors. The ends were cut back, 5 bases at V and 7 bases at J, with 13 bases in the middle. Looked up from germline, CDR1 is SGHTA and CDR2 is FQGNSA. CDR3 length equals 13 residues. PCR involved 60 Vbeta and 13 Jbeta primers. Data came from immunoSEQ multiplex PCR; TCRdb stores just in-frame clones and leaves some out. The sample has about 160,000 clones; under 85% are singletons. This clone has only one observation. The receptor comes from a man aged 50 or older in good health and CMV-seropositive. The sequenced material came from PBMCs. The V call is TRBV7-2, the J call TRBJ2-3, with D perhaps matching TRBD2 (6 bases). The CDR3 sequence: CASSPGLPNTQYF. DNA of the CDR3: TGTGCCAGCAGCCCCGGACTACCCAATACGCAGTATTTT.